These 25 T cell receptor beta chains originate from one sample sequenced in a study of T cells in Graves' hyperthyroidism and ophthalmopathy. Authors of the study amplified TCR beta CDR3 regions from RNA transcripts. The TCR CDR3 was amplified in a first-round RT-PCR using the HTBI primer set. TCRdb reprocessed the multiplex PCR reads via MiXCR and lists one record per CDR3 protein. The sample records more than 600,000 distinct CDR3 sequences, about a sixth being singletons. The sequenced sample consisted of blood. The receptors originated from a man aged 18 to 29 with Graves' hyperthyroidism.

This clonotype was detected many times. This chain joins TRBV7-9 and TRBJ2-7; 10 bases align to TRBD2. This CDR3 has 15 amino acids. The V gene end was trimmed by 5 bases and the J gene end by 3 bases; junction bases not matched to a gene: 7. Germline V CDR1 and CDR2: SEHNR, FQNEAQ (reference sequence). This chain's CDR3 is CASSVEEREGYEQYF. CDR3 bases: TGTGCCAGCAGCGTTGAGGAGCGGGAGGGCTACGAGCAGTACTTC. Looking up the rest from reference TRBV7-9 and TRBJ2-7 gives the full variable domain: DTGVSQNPRHKITKRGQNVTFRCDPISEHNRLYWYRQTLGQGPEFLTYFQNEAQLEKSRLLSDRFSAERPKGSFSTLEIQRTEQGDSAMYLCASSVEEREGYEQYFGPGTRLTVT.

This clonotype came up many times. The chain employs TRBV12-3 or TRBV12-4 and TRBJ2-7, with 7 bases matching TRBD1. The length of the CDR3 is 17 residues. The J segment lost 2 bases and the V segment lost 10 bases, leaving 20 bases of the junction unmatched. As DNA, the CDR3 is TGTGCCACCAAGAAACATACACAGGGGCGAGGGACCTACGAGCAGTACTTC. This encodes CATKKHTQGRGTYEQYF.

This clonotype was seen ten or more times. This chain joins TRBV12-3 or TRBV12-4 and TRBJ2-1; tentatively, D is TRBD2 (5 bases). The CDR3 has 15 residues. V gave up 3 bases and J gave up 10 bases, with 19 bases separating them. The CDR3 reads CASSFRTPPVGEQFF. The CDR3 DNA reads as TGTGCCAGCAGTTTTCGGACTCCCCCCGTTGGGGAGCAGTTCTTC.

This clonotype was counted at least ten times. V usage is TRBV29-1 and J usage is TRBJ2-7, with 9 bases matching TRBD1. The CDR3 sequence is 13 residues long. CDR1 and CDR2 from the germline V gene are SQVTM and ANQGSEA. Germline trimming cut 7 bases from V and 4 bases from J; bases unmatched to any gene: 8. In DNA, the CDR3 is TGCAGCGCCCTGGGACAGGGAACATACGAGCAGTACTTC. Protein: CSALGQGTYEQYF.

The chain carries TRBV3-1 and TRBJ1-6, with 9 nucleotides matching TRBD1. Germline CDR1 and CDR2: LGHDT and YNNKEL (reference sequence). The CDR3 runs 18 residues. V gave up 0 bases and J gave up 4 bases; unmatched junction bases: 7. The CDR3 region is CASSQDRRDRDYNSPLHF. The CDR3 DNA follows: TGTGCCAGCAGCCAAGATCGTAGGGACAGGGATTATAATTCACCCCTCCACTTT.

The chain uses TRBV6-1 and TRBJ1-1; no clear D. In germline, CDR1 is MNHNS, CDR2 SASEGT. Trimming left V 2 bases short and J 1 base short, with 8 bases between. The CDR3 length is 14 residues. CDR3: CASSEIYSNTEAFF. The DNA for the CDR3 is TGTGCCAGCAGTGAAATCTATTCGAACACTGAAGCTTTCTTT.

With regard to this clonotype: This sequence may be a read error, since a much larger clone differs from it by one base. The V gene is TRBV11-2, the J gene TRBJ2-1; TRBD2 aligns across 7 bases. The CDR3 contains 17 residues. The V gene's germline CDR1 is SGHAT and CDR2 FQNNGV. J lost 2 bases, V lost 0 bases, and 7 bases had no gene match. CDR3 region: CASSLEGRAGTYNEQFF. For the CDR3, the DNA is TGTGCCAGCAGCTTAGAGGGACGAGCGGGAACCTACAATGAGCAGTTCTTC.

This clonotype came up many times. This chain links TRBV20-1 with TRBJ2-5; unclear D gene. This CDR3 has 12 residues. CDR1 and CDR2 (germline): DFQATT, SNEGSKA (reference sequence). V was trimmed by 3 bases and J by 3 bases, leaving 8 bases between them. In DNA form, the CDR3 reads TGCAGTGCTAGTGGGTTCAAAGAGACCCAGTACTTC. Translated: CSASGFKETQYF.

The chain recombines TRBV9 with TRBJ2-5; 11 bases are shared with TRBD1. The CDR3 extends over 16 amino acids. V shed 2 bases and J 4 bases; nucleotides not matched to a gene: 7. In germline, CDR1 is SGDLS, CDR2 YYNGEE. CDR3 sequence (DNA): TGTGCCAGCAGCGTTAGCTACGGGACAGGGGGAGAGACCCAGTACTTC. Residues: CASSVSYGTGGETQYF.

This clonotype was observed a handful of times. The genes are TRBV30 and TRBJ2-4; D might be TRBD1 (6 bases). The CDR3 loop spans 11 amino acids. V lost 2 bases and J 10 bases, leaving 9 bases between the germline ends. Germline V gene lookup returns CDR1 GTSNPN and CDR2 SVGIG (reference sequence). CDR3 protein: CAWSNTGIQYF. CDR3 sequence (DNA): TGTGCCTGGAGTAACACAGGGATTCAGTACTTC.

This clonotype was observed a handful of times. The chain joins TRBV30 to TRBJ2-7; TRBD1 matches at 8 bases. CDR1 and CDR2 (germline): GTSNPN, SVGIG (reference sequence). Losses at the gene ends were 4 bases for V and 6 bases for J; bases not matched to a gene: 5. CDR3 length equals 12 residues. CDR3: CAWTGQGSEQYF. The CDR3 DNA reads TGTGCCTGGACCGGACAGGGTTCCGAGCAGTACTTC. Combining the CDR3 with reference TRBV30 and TRBJ2-7 gives the whole variable domain SQTIHQWPATLVQPVGSPLSLECTVEGTSNPNLYWYRQAAGRGLQLLFYSVGIGQISSEVPQNLSASRPQDRQFILSSKKLLLSDSGFYLCAWTGQGSEQYFGPGTRLTVT.

This clonotype was observed at least ten times. V is TRBV2 and J is TRBJ1-1; D uncertain. V was pared by 5 bases and J by 1 base, with 8 bases between. From germline, CDR1 is SNHLY and CDR2 FYNNEI. The CDR3 sequence is 13 residues long. CDR3 sequence (DNA): TGTGCCAGCAGTCCCTGGAGGAACACTGAAGCTTTCTTT. As protein: CASSPWRNTEAFF.

This clonotype was found many times. This chain links TRBV6-2 or TRBV6-3 with TRBJ2-5, with D possibly TRBD2 on 6 matching bases. This CDR3 is 14 amino acids long. CDR1 MNHEY and CDR2 SVGEGT come from the germline V gene. V lost 6 bases to trimming and J lost 2 bases, with 13 bases between them. DNA for the CDR3: TGTGCCAGCAGCGCCGGGAGCCTACAAGAGACCCAGTACTTC. It is translated as CASSAGSLQETQYF.

The CDR3 here is CASSLLGQTQYF. DNA of the CDR3: TGTGCCAGCAGCCTACTCGGGCAGACCCAGTACTTC. The J gene is TRBJ2-5, the V gene TRBV12-3 or TRBV12-4; D ambiguous. The length of the CDR3 is 12 residues. V was shortened by 6 bases and J by 6 bases, with 11 bases between the two germline ends.

In its sample, this clonotype was seen a few times. The chain combines TRBV5-1 with TRBJ2-1; D might be TRBD2 (5 bases). Germline CDR1 is SGHRS and CDR2 is YFSETQ. V lost 2 bases to trimming and J lost 1 base, with 10 bases between them. The CDR3 contains 15 residues. CDR3 amino acids: CASSFARGSYNEQFF. CDR3 in DNA: TGCGCCAGCAGCTTCGCCCGGGGATCCTACAATGAGCAGTTCTTC.

This clonotype appeared many times. The chain is built from TRBV12-3 or TRBV12-4 and TRBJ2-3; 8 bases align to TRBD2. The CDR3 is 14 residues long. V shed 3 bases, J shed 5 bases, and the junction held 4 bases outside the gene matches. CDR3 in amino acids: CASSLSGRGDTQYF. The CDR3 nucleotides read TGTGCCAGCAGTTTGAGCGGGAGAGGAGATACGCAGTATTTT.

The sample holds many counts of this clonotype. The V and J genes are TRBV6-2 or TRBV6-3 and TRBJ2-1; D gene unclear. CDR1 and CDR2 (germline): MNHEY, SVGEGT. The CDR3 consists of 10 residues. The V and J ends lost 6 bases and 10 bases respectively, with 7 bases between them. This CDR3 reads CASRGGEQFF. Here the CDR3 DNA reads TGTGCCAGCAGAGGTGGGGAGCAGTTCTTC.

The CDR3 spells CASSLTGLAGGTGELFF. For the CDR3, the DNA is TGTGCCAGCAGCTTAACAGGGCTAGCGGGAGGCACCGGGGAGCTGTTTTTT. V usage is TRBV7-3 and J usage is TRBJ2-2; 11 bases fit TRBD2. V was clipped by 0 bases and J by 4 bases; unmatched bases: 4. This CDR3 is built from 17 residues. Germline-derived CDR1 and CDR2 are SGHTA and FQGTGA.

This clonotype was recorded at least ten times. This chain links TRBV20-1 with TRBJ2-1, with 10 nucleotides matching TRBD2. This CDR3 is built from 12 residues. The trim removed 4 bases at V and 9 bases at J, leaving 3 bases unmatched. Germline V gene data show CDR1 as DFQATT and CDR2 as SNEGSKA (reference sequence). The CDR3 region is CSATGTSVEQFF. Here the CDR3 DNA reads TGCAGTGCTACCGGGACTAGCGTTGAGCAGTTCTTC.

The J gene is TRBJ2-1, the V gene TRBV9; TRBD1 agrees at 7 bases. This CDR3 has 14 amino acids. With 6 bases clipped from V and 0 bases from J, the junction kept 3 bases outside the gene matches. Germline loops: CDR1 SGDLS, CDR2 YYNGEE. CDR3 DNA: TGTGCCAGCAACAGGGGCCGCTCCTACAATGAGCAGTTCTTC. It encodes CASNRGRSYNEQFF.

This clonotype has a handful of counts. The chain carries TRBV20-1 and TRBJ1-1, with D possibly matching TRBD1 (5 bases). V lost 6 bases and J lost 0, with 11 bases in between. Germline V CDR1 and CDR2: DFQATT, SNEGSKA (reference sequence). The CDR3 contains 13 residues. CDR3 in amino acids: CSAEGTVNTEAFF. CDR3 DNA: TGCAGTGCGGAAGGGACGGTGAACACTGAAGCTTTCTTT.

The chain carries TRBV30 and TRBJ2-1; TRBD1 or TRBD2 may be the D gene (5 bases each). Trimming shortened V by 4 bases and J by 4 bases, and 17 bases separated the two germline ends. The V gene's germline CDR1 is GTSNPN and CDR2 SVGIG (reference sequence). CDR3 size: 15 residues. CDR3 sequence (DNA): TGTGCCTGGACTGAAGGTCCGGGGCAATACAATGAGCAGTTCTTC. Amino acids: CAWTEGPGQYNEQFF.

This clonotype was seen many times. The rearrangement uses TRBV20-1 and TRBJ2-7; no definite D call. The CDR3 covers 11 residues. V lost 6 bases, J lost 7 bases, and 13 bases lay in between. Germline lookup yields CDR1 DFQATT and CDR2 SNEGSKA (reference sequence). CDR3 DNA: TGCAGTGCCCCCGAAAGTAATGAGCAGTACTTC. Protein product: CSAPESNEQYF.

This clonotype has a handful of counts. The chain has TRBV6-6 and TRBJ2-2; 7 positions match TRBD1. The CDR3 runs to 17 residues. J gave up 5 bases and V 0 bases, and 9 bases lay outside the gene matches. CDR1 is MNHNY and CDR2 is SVGAGI in the germline V gene (reference sequence). The CDR3 reads CASSYSSSGGQTGELFF. Here the CDR3 DNA reads TGTGCCAGCAGTTACTCGTCGTCAGGGGGTCAGACCGGGGAGCTGTTTTTT.

This chain connects TRBV19 to TRBJ2-1; a possible D gene is TRBD2 (6 bases). V shed 7 bases and J shed 4 bases, with 11 bases lying between them. The length of the CDR3 is 13 residues. CDR1 is LNHDA and CDR2 is SQIVND in the germline V gene (reference sequence). The CDR3 protein is CASTTSTYNEQFF. DNA for the CDR3: TGTGCCAGTACCACTAGCACGTACAATGAGCAGTTCTTC. The full variable domain, in which reference TRBV19 and TRBJ2-1 provide the parts outside the CDR3, is DGGITQSPKYLFRKEGQNVTLSCEQNLNHDAMYWYRQDPGQGLRLIYYSQIVNDFQKGDIAEGYSVSREKKESFPLTVTSAQKNPTAFYLCASTTSTYNEQFFGPGTRLTVL.